This TCR beta chain was captured by sequencing in a study of blood T cell repertoires in COVID-19. The wider study: Samples came from the United States, Italy and Spain, spanning acute and convalescent COVID-19. Nucleic acid was either cDNA or gDNA, and it came from T cells, B-cell-depleted T cells, or PBMCs.

The authors' processing: Scientists estimated how many nucleated cells there were by amplifying reference gene primers. Assay used: immunoSEQ multiplex PCR; TCRdb lists only in-frame clones, some missing. Clone size and the V and J calls come from that table; the DNA yielded D and trimming. This table has hundreds of thousands of clones, roughly 87% appearing once. The germline V gene has CDR1 SGDLS and CDR2 YYNGEE. V lost 4 bases and J 0 bases, leaving 14 bases between the germline ends. CDR3 length equals 15 residues. The gene calls are TRBV9 and TRBJ2-7; D is perhaps TRBD2 (6 bases). Input material: peripheral blood. The clonotype comes from a woman aged 45-60 years who had recovered from COVID-19. CDR3 in DNA: TGTGCCAGCAGCCCCAGCCGGGGGAGCTCCTACGAGCAGTACTTC. Protein: CASSPSRGSSYEQYF.